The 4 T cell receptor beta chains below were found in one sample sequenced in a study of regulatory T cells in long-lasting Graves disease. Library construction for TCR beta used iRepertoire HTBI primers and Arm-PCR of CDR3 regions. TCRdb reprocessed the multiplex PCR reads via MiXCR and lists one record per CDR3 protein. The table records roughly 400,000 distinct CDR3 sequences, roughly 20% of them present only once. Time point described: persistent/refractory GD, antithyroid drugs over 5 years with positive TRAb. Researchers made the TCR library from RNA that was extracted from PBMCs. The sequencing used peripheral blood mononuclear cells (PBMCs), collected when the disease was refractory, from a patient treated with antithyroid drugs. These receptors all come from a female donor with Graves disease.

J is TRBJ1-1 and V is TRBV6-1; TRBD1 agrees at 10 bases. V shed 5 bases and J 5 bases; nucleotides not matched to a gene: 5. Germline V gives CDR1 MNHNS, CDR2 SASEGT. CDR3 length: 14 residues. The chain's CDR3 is CASSQLGQGTEAFF. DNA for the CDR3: TGTGCCAGCAGTCAACTGGGACAGGGGACTGAAGCTTTCTTT.

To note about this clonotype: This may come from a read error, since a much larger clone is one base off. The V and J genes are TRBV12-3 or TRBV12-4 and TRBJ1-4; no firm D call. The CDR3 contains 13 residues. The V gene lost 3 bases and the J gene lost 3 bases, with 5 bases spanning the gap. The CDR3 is CASSFWANEKLFF. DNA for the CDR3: TGTGCCAGCAGTTTCTGGGCTAATGAAAAACTGTTTTTT.

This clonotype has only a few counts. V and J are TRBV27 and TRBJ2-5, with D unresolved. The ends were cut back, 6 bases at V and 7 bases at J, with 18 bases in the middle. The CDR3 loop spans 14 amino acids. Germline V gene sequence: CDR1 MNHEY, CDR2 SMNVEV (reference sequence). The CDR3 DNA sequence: TGTGCCAGCAGCCAACCCGGACGCTTGCGGACCCAGTACTTC. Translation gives CASSQPGRLRTQYF.

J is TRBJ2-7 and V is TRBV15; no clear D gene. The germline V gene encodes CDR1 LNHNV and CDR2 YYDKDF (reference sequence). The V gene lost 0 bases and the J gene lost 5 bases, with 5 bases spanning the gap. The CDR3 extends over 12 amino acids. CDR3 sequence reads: CATSREFHEQYF. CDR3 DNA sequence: TGTGCCACCAGCAGAGAGTTCCACGAGCAGTACTTC. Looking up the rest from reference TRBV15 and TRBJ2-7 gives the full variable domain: DAMVIQNPRYQVTQFGKPVTLSCSQTLNHNVMYWYQQKSSQAPKLLFHYYDKDFNNEADTPDNFQSRRPNTSFCFLDIRSPGLGDTAMYLCATSREFHEQYFGPGTRLTVT.